This T cell receptor (beta chain) stems from a study of control samples from healthy donors and cancer patients. This table comes from immunoSEQ multiplex PCR, and its TCRdb copy is limited to in-frame clones, with some not included. The sample has tens of thousands of clones, 90% to 95% seen once. Germline V gives CDR1 SGHAT, CDR2 FQDESV (reference sequence). Germline trimming cut 2 bases from V and 5 bases from J; bases unmatched to any gene: 6. The CDR3 spans 16 residues. This clone was seen just once. This rearrangement joins TRBV11-1 to TRBJ2-2; TRBD1 agrees at 9 bases. This sequence was found in a man aged 50 to 59 in good health. The sample consisted of blood. This chain's CDR3 is CASSLRTGGFTGELFF. In DNA form, the CDR3 reads TGTGCCAGCAGCTTAAGAACAGGGGGCTTTACCGGGGAGCTGTTTTTT.